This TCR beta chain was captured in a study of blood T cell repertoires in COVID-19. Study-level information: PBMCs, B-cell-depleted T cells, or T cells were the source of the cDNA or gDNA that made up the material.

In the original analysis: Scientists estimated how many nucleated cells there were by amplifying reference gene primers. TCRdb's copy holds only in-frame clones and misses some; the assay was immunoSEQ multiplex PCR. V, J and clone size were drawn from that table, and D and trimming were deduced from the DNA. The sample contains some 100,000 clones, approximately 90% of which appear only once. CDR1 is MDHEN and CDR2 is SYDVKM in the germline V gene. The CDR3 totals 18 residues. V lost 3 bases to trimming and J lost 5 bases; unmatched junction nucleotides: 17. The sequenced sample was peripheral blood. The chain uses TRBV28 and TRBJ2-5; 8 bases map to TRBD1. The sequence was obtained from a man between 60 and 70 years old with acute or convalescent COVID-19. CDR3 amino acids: CASSFPLQGAGGKETQYF. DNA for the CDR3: TGTGCCAGCAGTTTTCCACTTCAGGGGGCAGGGGGCAAGGAGACCCAGTACTTC.